Given below is one T cell receptor beta chain in context. It lacks a known antigen. Per-nucleotide qualities are absent, and no much larger clonotype sits a single base away. The entry originates in a study of blood T cell repertoires in COVID-19 (dated by TCRdb to the early 2020s). In terms of the full investigation: Collaborator samples came from the United States, Italy and Spain and covered acute and convalescent phases of COVID-19. The prospective study material was composed of cDNA or gDNA derived from T cells, B-cell-depleted T cells, or PBMCs. The dataset comprised deeply sampled blood TCRbeta repertoires from subjects exposed to, actively infected with, or recovered from COVID-19. The repertoires were released in a freely available public database intended as a resource for research on the immune response to SARS-CoV-2. Samples were obtained from the ongoing ImmuneRACE study (first 160 participants) and from 1,254 subjects provided by 6 global collaborators. Nearly every sample came with metadata listing a de-identified subject ID, COVID-19 status, age in years and sex. Where HLA class I and class II types were available, the types were taken from metadata supplied by the sample provider, not from assay-based typing. Study-wide findings and limitations: How much clinical and demographic metadata was included differed by source and by participant, and the metadata was provided uncurated.

TCRbeta CDR3 regions were amplified from genomic DNA by means of the immunoSEQ Assay, a bias-controlled multiplex PCR. Per the source publication's procedure: The number of nucleated cells in each sample was estimated from the amplification of reference gene primers within the assay. Sequence reads were collapsed and filtered to measure the absolute abundance of every unique TCRbeta CDR3 rearrangement. For each sample, productive Simpson clonality was calculated as the square root of Simpson's diversity index over productive rearrangements. TCRdb limited this immuneACCESS table to in-frame rearrangements with V and J called. A share of clones is missing; checked studies link under half to unresolved V genes, and the rest is unexplained. The V and J calls and clone size were taken over from that table, and D and trimming were inferred from the DNA. This sample comprises 200,000 to 300,000 clones, about 80% of them detected only once. The top ten clones comprise approximately 4% of the sample.

In the germline V gene (reference sequence), CDR1 corresponds to GTSNPN and CDR2 to SVGIG. The CDR3 spans 12 residues, from the cysteine through the phenylalanine. Kept here is only the CDR3 DNA, which spans 36 bases and is read in frame from base 1. The germline ends are 6 bases apart after V is trimmed by 4 bases and J by 0 bases. Participants in the prospective study were enrolled through a virtual design, were aged roughly 18 to 90 years, and lived in under 25 United States geographic areas. In the prospective study, cohorts were assigned on the basis of participant-reported clinical history obtained from a screening survey and a study questionnaire. A participant counted as exposed if, within 2 weeks of entering the study, that participant had been in contact with someone who had a PCR-confirmed or clinician-diagnosed COVID-19 case. Mobile phlebotomists in the prospective study collected whole blood, serum and a nasopharyngeal or oropharyngeal swab from every participant. Over a roughly 2-month period, participants in the prospective study had the option of providing additional blood draws and questionnaires. Prospective study blood samples were shipped either frozen or at room temperature before DNA extraction.

The sequencing input was PBMCs or T cells enriched from blood (not recorded which). This clonotype was obtained from a woman between 40 and 50 years old who had been exposed to COVID-19. Recombination connected TRBV30 to TRBJ1-2; confidence is insufficient to name the D gene. In nucleotides, the sequence is TGTGCCTGGACAGTATCTAACTATGGCTACACCTTC. Translation gives CAWTVSNYGYTF. The variable domain in full, with residues beyond the CDR3 obtained from the reference TRBV30 and TRBJ1-2 genes, is SQTIHQWPATLVQPVGSPLSLECTVEGTSNPNLYWYRQAAGRGLQLLFYSVGIGQISSEVPQNLSASRPQDRQFILSSKKLLLSDSGFYLCAWTVSNYGYTFGSGTRLTVV.